This T cell receptor (beta chain) appears in the sequencing data of a study of regulatory T cells in long-lasting Graves disease listed by TCRdb under 2021. Looking at the study overall: Antithyroid drugs had been taken for less than 3 months by newly diagnosed Graves' disease patients. The study took place in China and was registered as a clinical trial. Peripheral blood TCR sequencing and RNA sequencing compared persistent Graves' disease patients with newly diagnosed Graves' disease patients. TCR sequencing covered some 13 persistent and approximately 20 newly diagnosed Graves' disease patients, around 35 samples in total. The investigation overall reported the following: A larger number of public clonotypes was shared among persistent patients (approximately 2,500) than among newly diagnosed patients (approximately 930). Lower TCR Shannon entropy and fewer highly expanded clones were observed in persistent Graves' disease patients than in newly diagnosed patients, which suggested clonal expansion. Persistent disease showed preferential use of TRBV28, TRBJ1-2 and TRBJ2-5, whereas newly diagnosed disease favored TRBV20-1 and TRBJ2-1. The authors noted that the small sample size was a limitation that may lower accuracy. Sequencing and analysis were restricted to the TCR beta chain. Because the primary lesion, thyroid tissue, could not be accessed, the study looked at peripheral blood alone.

The time point tag for this specimen amounts to: newly diagnosed GD, antithyroid drugs for less than 3 months. RNA was extracted from PBMCs in TRIzol for both TCR sequencing and RNA sequencing. The diagnosis of Graves' disease was made according to American Thyroid Association guidelines. The patients came from an endocrinology department in Xi'an, China. Each patient gave about 9.1 milliliters of peripheral blood, collected in an EDTA anticoagulant tube. Ficoll Paque Plus density gradient separation was used to isolate PBMCs, and no further T cell sorting was performed. RNA quality was checked with an Agilent 2100 Bioanalyzer and agarose gel, and concentration with a NanoDrop 2000. There are 15 amino acids in the CDR3, from cysteine to phenylalanine inclusive. The entry retains the CDR3 DNA only, 45 bases that are in frame from base 1. The germline V end is reduced by 8 bases and the J end by 5 bases; junction bases left unmatched: 8. The germline V gene encodes CDR1 MNHNS and CDR2 SASEGT.

Of note for this clonotype: No antigen is known for it. The input lacks base qualities; no much larger clone sits a single base away.

The library was obtained by multiplex PCR. Sequenced using an Illumina HiSeq 4000. iRepertoire HTBI primers and Arm-PCR amplification of CDR3 regions were used to construct TCR beta libraries. Gel purification was performed on PCR products prior to sequencing. Under the source paper's analysis protocol: Across samples, 55 to 80 TRBV and 13 to 15 TRBJ segments were identified and used for gene usage analysis of CDR3 amino acid clonotypes. Filtered high-quality paired reads were merged into contigs using COPE and FqMerger. Contigs were aligned with BLAST to IMGT TRBV, TRBD and TRBJ reference genes, and CDR3 was defined per IMGT. Any clonotype with a frequency above 0.1% was counted as a highly expanded clone. Shannon entropy served as the measure of repertoire diversity, while the Gini coefficient captured V-J evenness. A clonotype was considered public if more than one individual shared it. TCRdb reprocessed the public reads (quality trimming at Q25 with fastp, clone calling with MiXCR) and kept in-frame beta chains. All rows with the same CDR3 protein become a single entry with the most common DNA and genes. TCRdb's processing, not the study's, gives the V and J calls here. This sample has about 610,000 distinct CDR3 sequences in its table, and about 15% of those were observed once. The top ten hold 12% of the sample.

The same specimen was also included in a second study, on T cells in Graves' hyperthyroidism and ophthalmopathy. According to the second study: Graves' hyperthyroidism was defined as stable when no progression to ophthalmopathy occurred over 18 months of follow-up. The hyperthyroidism patients were between 18 and 65 years old and newly diagnosed, with a disease duration of less than 2 months. Patients with uncontrolled infections, other autoimmune diseases, pregnancy or lactation were excluded. Diagnoses relied on clinical symptoms, serum thyroxine and TRAb, thyroid ultrasound and orbital computed tomography. A first-round RT-PCR of the TCR CDR3 used the HTBI primer set with the Qiagen OneStep RT-PCR kit. Most expanded thyroid clonotypes (frequency above 0.001) were also detected in blood, suggesting blood repertoires may reflect thyroid immune responses. A 13 V-J signature model separated ophthalmopathy from stable hyperthyroidism, with 87.88% sensitivity and roughly 81% specificity in cross-validation and 80%/75% in testing. During validation, the model predicted progression to ophthalmopathy a median of roughly 7.1 months ahead of onset, with roughly 65% sensitivity and 72.22% specificity. To identify TCR V-J signatures that set the groups apart, the researchers used a discovery cohort of more than 95 patients, made up of under 45 with Graves' ophthalmopathy and about 59 with stable Graves' hyperthyroidism. Prospective prediction of ophthalmopathy was tested in an independent validation cohort consisting of fewer than 20 hyperthyroidism patients and 15 or so patients who later progressed to ophthalmopathy. For training and testing, the 100 or so patients in the discovery cohort were randomly divided in a 7:3 ratio. Thyroid tissue and blood T-cell repertoires from about six Graves' hyperthyroidism patients were also compared in the study. Once sampling was done, hyperthyroidism patients were given methimazole at a starting dose of 30 mg daily, whereas ophthalmopathy patients were given high-dose intravenous methylprednisolone. The libraries were constructed in a second round of multiplex PCR and then size-selected and purified. Libraries were sequenced paired-end with 100 bp reads on an Illumina HiSeq2000. Raw data were processed with SOAPnuke, discarding reads with adapters, uncalled bases, mean Phred below 15, or no exact constant-primer or identifier match. High-quality paired reads were merged using COPE v1.2.5, and each unique nucleotide sequence was defined as a clonotype. MiTCR v1.1 was used to align the clonotypes against IMGT TRBV, TRBD and TRBJ reference segments. Only V-J combinations with frequency above 0.0001, covering 99% to 99.2% of repertoires, were analysed. The TCS score was defined as the ratio of F50 (clonal expansion) to E x V (chaos), calculated using BLOSUM62-based TCRdist between CDR3 peptides within each V-J. Welch's t-statistics and random forest reduced around 520 V-J features to some 14, which were used in a naive Bayes classifier (R e1071). No statistical method was used to set the sample size in advance, and investigators knew the group allocation. According to the paper, TCR Vbeta CDR3 sequencing was carried out on 135 peripheral blood samples, which came from more than 40 ophthalmopathy, under 85 hyperthyroidism and around 17 progressor patients.

This specimen consisted of peripheral blood mononuclear cells (PBMCs), obtained at new diagnosis, from a patient treated with antithyroid drugs. The receptor chain draws on TRBV6-1 and TRBJ2-2, with 10 bases in between that match TRBD2. The receptor was derived from a man younger than 35 with Graves disease. Donor details come from another sample of the same person, matched by shared clones. The sequence in DNA is TGTGCCAGCGAGAGGGCTAGCGGGGGAACCGGGGAGCTGTTTTTT. This yields the protein CASERASGGTGELFF.